This is a list of T cell receptor beta chains from one sample in a study of blood T cell repertoires in COVID-19. Clones were sequenced by immunoSEQ multiplex PCR, and TCRdb holds only the in-frame ones, with some missing. The table shows around 64,000 clones, with about nine tenths occurring only once. Specimen: peripheral blood. Receptors originate from a man aged 50 or older with active COVID-19. Both conserved end residues are part of each CDR3. The D gene is left open where the match is weak. Size tells how often a clone was seen (once, few, many) or the class of an expanded clone, and some rows leave it out.

v_call	d_call	j_call	clone_size	cdr3_aa	cdr3_nt
TRBV19	.	TRBJ1-2	.	CASSRSRYGYTF	TGTGCCAGTAGCCGGTCCCGGTATGGCTACACCTTC
TRBV20-1	TRBD2	TRBJ2-2	many	CSASPLAGGDGELFF	TGCAGTGCCAGTCCTCTAGCGGGAGGCGACGGGGAGCTGTTTTTT
TRBV5-1	TRBD2	TRBJ2-5	.	CASSYGGAEETQYF	TGCGCCAGCAGCTACGGGGGGGCCGAGGAGACCCAGTACTTC
TRBV4-1	.	TRBJ2-3	.	CASSLSGGGTDTQYF	TGCGCCAGCAGCCTCAGCGGAGGGGGCACAGATACGCAGTATTTT
TRBV2	.	TRBJ1-5	.	CASMVDRHNQPQHF	TGTGCCAGCATGGTCGACAGACATAATCAGCCCCAGCATTTT
TRBV6-1	TRBD1	TRBJ2-4	.	CASSGQGAGAKNIQYF	TGTGCCAGCAGTGGCCAGGGGGCCGGGGCCAAAAACATTCAGTACTTC
TRBV4-1	TRBD2	TRBJ2-3	.	CASSQTGLAGGDGTDTQYF	TGCGCCAGCAGCCAAACGGGACTAGCGGGAGGGGATGGCACAGATACGCAGTATTTT
TRBV10-2	TRBD1	TRBJ1-2	.	CASIPRGTGGLYGYTF	TGCGCCAGCATCCCACGGGGGACAGGGGGCCTCTATGGCTACACCTTC
TRBV6-2/TRBV6-3	.	TRBJ2-6	.	CASSYFRGTGANVLTF	TGTGCCAGCAGTTACTTCAGGGGTACTGGGGCCAACGTCCTGACTTTC
TRBV5-1	.	TRBJ2-7	.	CASSLDGGTYEQYF	TGCGCCAGCAGCTTGGACGGAGGAACCTACGAGCAGTACTTC
TRBV7-8	.	TRBJ2-7	.	CASSLPLREQYF	TGTGCCAGCAGCTTACCGTTGAGGGAGCAGTACTTC
TRBV6-1	.	TRBJ2-7	.	CASSESGRVLYEQYF	TGTGCCAGCAGTGAATCAGGCAGGGTCCTGTACGAGCAGTACTTC
TRBV6-6	TRBD1	TRBJ2-7	.	CASSYTPEQGAEQYF	TGTGCCAGCAGTTATACCCCGGAACAGGGGGCCGAGCAGTACTTC